Detailed here is one T cell receptor (beta chain). Its antigen is not identified. Sequenced by immunoSEQ multiplex PCR; TCRdb stores in-frame clones only, minus some. The table includes about 170,000 clones, around 89% detected once. This specimen comes from a study of T cell responses to AZD1222 COVID-19 vaccine. Study-level background: Pooled in the analysis were second doses at about 4 or about 12 weeks. Whole-study findings and limits: Nearly half of spike-specific TCRs reportedly target unmutated variant regions. Vaccine-associated CD4 TCRs spanned spike, dominant at 160-218 and 743-854.

Germline CDR1 reads SGHVS; CDR2 reads FNYEAQ. V lost 5 bases to trimming and J lost 4 bases, with 18 bases between them. This CDR3 spans 16 amino acids. The specimen comprised peripheral blood, sampled on day 0 of AZD1222 vaccination. The chain is built from TRBV7-6 and TRBJ1-3; possibly TRBD1 for D (5 bases). This clonotype was obtained from an adult in good health. The CDR3 DNA sequence: TGTGCCAGCAGCCTATGGGGGGAGGGCGGCGGAAACACCATATATTTT. It is translated as CASSLWGEGGGNTIYF.